Each of the 10 T cell receptor beta chains below was sequenced from the same sample in a study of identical twins. TCRdb analysed the 5' RACE reads with MiXCR anew, one entry per CDR3 protein. The data contain under 350,000 distinct CDR3 sequences, more than 8% of them singletons. This same sample was also part of a study on yellow fever vaccine responses in identical twins.

Sequencing used CD8+ T cells sorted from blood. These receptor sequences come from a woman between 18 and 29 years old in good health.

This clonotype has a count of ten or more. The CDR3 sequence is CSAKLRDRGDEQYF. As DNA, the CDR3 is TGCAGCGCCAAACTCCGGGACAGGGGAGACGAGCAGTACTTC. This sequence joins TRBV29-1 and TRBJ2-7, with 10 bases aligning to TRBD1. The CDR3 has 14 amino acids. Germline V gene sequence: CDR1 SQVTM, CDR2 ANQGSEA. The ends lost 7 bases at V and 5 bases at J; junction bases unmatched: 11.

This clonotype came up many times. V and J are TRBV29-1 and TRBJ2-7, with TRBD1 as a possible D gene (5 bases). V dropped 4 bases and J dropped 3 bases, with 10 bases sitting between them. Germline V gene data show CDR1 as SQVTM and CDR2 as ANQGSEA. The CDR3 is 12 residues long. This CDR3 is CSVVLRGYEQYF. The CDR3 DNA reads as TGCAGCGTTGTCCTTAGGGGCTACGAGCAGTACTTC.

This clonotype was detected ten times or more. The chain has TRBV5-6 and TRBJ2-7; tentatively, D is TRBD2 (6 bases). This CDR3 has 14 amino acids. Germline loops: CDR1 SGHDT, CDR2 YYEEEE. V was pared by 2 bases and J by 4 bases, with 13 bases between. The CDR3 DNA reads TGTGCCAGCAGCTTTCGGGGGTTTGTGTACGAGCAGTACTTC. It codes for CASSFRGFVYEQYF.

Only a few counts were recorded for this clonotype. V gene TRBV18 combines with J gene TRBJ2-3, with D perhaps TRBD1 or TRBD2 (6 bases each). The CDR3 runs to 14 residues. V was shortened by 4 bases and J by 5 bases, with 13 bases between the two germline ends. Germline V gives CDR1 KGHSH, CDR2 LQKENI. CDR3 sequence: CASSLHGGEDTQYF. The DNA for the CDR3 is TGTGCCAGCTCACTCCACGGGGGCGAAGATACGCAGTATTTT.

This clonotype was observed many times. The chain uses TRBV29-1 and TRBJ2-2; D is undetermined. CDR1 is SQVTM and CDR2 is ANQGSEA in the germline V gene. This CDR3 is built from 15 residues. The V gene lost 4 bases and the J gene lost 4 bases, with 16 bases spanning the gap. As DNA, the CDR3 is TGCAGCGTTGGGCCAGAGGCGGACGTCACCGGGGAGCTGTTTTTT. Protein: CSVGPEADVTGELFF.

This clonotype showed up just a few times. The chain has TRBV4-1 and TRBJ2-5; D unclear. The CDR3 spans 13 residues. CDR1 is MGHRA, CDR2 YSYEKL, per germline. V lost 0 bases and J lost 5, with 7 bases in between. The CDR3 sequence: CASSQETLETQYF. DNA of the CDR3: TGCGCCAGCAGCCAAGAGACCCTGGAGACCCAGTACTTC.

V gene TRBV29-1 combines with J gene TRBJ2-7, with 10 positions matching TRBD2. Germline CDR1 SQVTM, CDR2 ANQGSEA. With V trimmed by 6 bases and J by 3 bases, 11 bases remained unmatched. The CDR3 extends over 15 amino acids. CDR3 in amino acids: CSVILAGREDYEQYF. CDR3 nucleotide sequence: TGCAGCGTCATACTAGCGGGGCGGGAGGACTACGAGCAGTACTTC.

A few counts support this clonotype. The chain carries TRBV7-2 and TRBJ1-2; 7 nucleotides match TRBD1. CDR3 size: 12 residues. Per germline, CDR1 SGHTA and CDR2 FQGNSA. The trim removed 5 bases at V and 7 bases at J, leaving 4 bases unmatched. CDR3 loop: CASSGAGGGYTF. The CDR3 DNA is TGTGCCAGCAGCGGCGCAGGGGGTGGCTACACCTTC.

The rearrangement uses TRBV4-3 and TRBJ2-2; the D gene could be TRBD1 or TRBD2 (5 bases each). The germline gives CDR1 LGHNA, CDR2 YSLEER. V was shortened by 3 bases and J by 11 bases, with 13 bases between the two germline ends. The CDR3 is made up of 13 amino acids. The CDR3 nucleotides are TGCGCCAGCAGCCAGGGGGACCTCCGCGAGCTGTTTTTT. Its protein product is CASSQGDLRELFF.

Concerning this clonotype itself: With a much larger clone just one base away, this may be a read error. The chain carries TRBV6-2 or TRBV6-3 and TRBJ2-1, with TRBD2 matching 11 bases. V lost 8 bases and J lost 8; bases outside the gene matches: 11. The CDR3 length is 15 residues. Germline V CDR1 and CDR2: MNHEY, SVGEGT. The CDR3: CASGTGTSGADEQFF. The CDR3, as DNA: TGTGCCAGCGGTACCGGGACTAGCGGCGCAGATGAGCAGTTCTTC.